This T cell receptor (beta chain) was retrieved from a study of blood T cell repertoires in COVID-19. The overall study: Samples came from the United States, Italy and Spain, spanning acute and convalescent COVID-19. Sample material is recorded as cDNA or gDNA derived from T cells, B-cell-depleted T cells, or PBMCs.

Original methodology: Amplified reference gene primers provided the basis for estimating nucleated cell counts. Sequencing was performed with immunoSEQ multiplex PCR; in TCRdb, only in-frame clones are kept and a portion is missing. From that table come the V and J calls and clone size; the DNA was used to work out D and trimming. The table shows approximately 69,000 clones, with roughly 90% occurring only once. The length of the CDR3 is 14 residues. Germline V CDR1 and CDR2: SGHKS, YYEKEE (reference sequence). Trimming took 5 bases from V and 3 from J, leaving 12 bases between them. The chain joins TRBV5-5 to TRBJ1-3; D possibly corresponds to TRBD1 (6 bases). The TCR originated in a middle-aged man with acute or convalescent COVID-19. The sequencing input was peripheral blood. CDR3 sequence: CASSWDNGGNTIYF. In DNA, the CDR3 is TGTGCCAGCAGTTGGGACAACGGTGGAAACACCATATATTTT.